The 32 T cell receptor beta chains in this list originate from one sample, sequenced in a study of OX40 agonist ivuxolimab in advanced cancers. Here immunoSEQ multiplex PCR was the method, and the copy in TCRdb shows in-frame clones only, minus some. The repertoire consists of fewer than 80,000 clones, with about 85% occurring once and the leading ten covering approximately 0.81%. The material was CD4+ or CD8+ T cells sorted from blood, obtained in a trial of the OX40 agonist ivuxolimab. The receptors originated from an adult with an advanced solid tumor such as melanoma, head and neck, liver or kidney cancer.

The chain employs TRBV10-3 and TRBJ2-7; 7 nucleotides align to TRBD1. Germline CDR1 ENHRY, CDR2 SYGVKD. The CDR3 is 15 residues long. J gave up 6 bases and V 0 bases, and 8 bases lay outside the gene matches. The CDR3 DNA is TGTGCCATCAGTGAGTCGGGGACAGTTCGATCCGAGCAGTACTTC. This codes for CAISESGTVRSEQYF.

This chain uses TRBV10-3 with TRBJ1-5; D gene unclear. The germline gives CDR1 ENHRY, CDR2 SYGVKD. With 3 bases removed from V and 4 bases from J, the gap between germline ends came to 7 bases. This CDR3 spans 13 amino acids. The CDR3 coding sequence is TGTGCCATCAGTGAAACTGGGAATCAGCCCCAGCATTTT. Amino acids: CAISETGNQPQHF.

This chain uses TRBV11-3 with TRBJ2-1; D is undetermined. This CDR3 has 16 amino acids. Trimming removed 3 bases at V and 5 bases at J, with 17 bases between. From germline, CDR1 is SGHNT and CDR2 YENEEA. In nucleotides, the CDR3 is TGTGCCAGCAGCTTTGGCTATGGCGTAAAGAACAATGAGCAGTTCTTC. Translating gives CASSFGYGVKNNEQFF.

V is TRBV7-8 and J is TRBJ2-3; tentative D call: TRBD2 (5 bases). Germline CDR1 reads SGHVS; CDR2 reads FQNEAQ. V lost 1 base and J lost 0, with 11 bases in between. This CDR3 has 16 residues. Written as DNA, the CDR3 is TGTGCCAGCAGCTTAGGAGTCGGGAAAAGCACAGATACGCAGTATTTT. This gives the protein CASSLGVGKSTDTQYF.

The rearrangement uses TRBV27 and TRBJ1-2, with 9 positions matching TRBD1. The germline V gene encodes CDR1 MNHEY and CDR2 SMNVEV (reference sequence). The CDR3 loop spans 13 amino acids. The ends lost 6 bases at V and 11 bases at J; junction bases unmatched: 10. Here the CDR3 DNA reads TGTGCCAGCAGGTCATCCGGGACAGGGAGGTACACCTTC. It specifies CASRSSGTGRYTF.

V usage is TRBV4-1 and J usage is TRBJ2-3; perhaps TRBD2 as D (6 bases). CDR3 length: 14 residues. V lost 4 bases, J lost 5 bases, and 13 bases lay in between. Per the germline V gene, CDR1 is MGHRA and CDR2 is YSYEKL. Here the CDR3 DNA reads TGCGCCAGCAGCCGAGGAGGGGCCGGAGATACGCAGTATTTT. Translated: CASSRGGAGDTQYF.

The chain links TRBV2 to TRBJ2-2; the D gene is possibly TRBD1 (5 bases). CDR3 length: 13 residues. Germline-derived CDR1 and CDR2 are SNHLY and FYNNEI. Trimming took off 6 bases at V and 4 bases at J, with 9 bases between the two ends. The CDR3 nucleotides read TGTGCCAGCAGGACAGACCCCACCGGGGAGCTGTTTTTT. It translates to CASRTDPTGELFF. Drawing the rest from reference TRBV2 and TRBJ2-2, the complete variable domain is EPEVTQTPSHQVTQMGQEVILRCVPISNHLYFYWYRQILGQKVEFLVSFYNNEISEKSEIFDDQFSVERPDGSNFTLKIRSTKLEDSAMYFCASRTDPTGELFFGEGSRLTVL.

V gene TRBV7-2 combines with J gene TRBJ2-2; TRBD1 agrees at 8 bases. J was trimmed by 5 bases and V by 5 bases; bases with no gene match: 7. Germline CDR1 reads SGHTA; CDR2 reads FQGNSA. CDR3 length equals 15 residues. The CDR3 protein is CASSNRQGRTGELFF. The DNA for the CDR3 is TGTGCCAGCAGCAACAGACAGGGGCGGACCGGGGAGCTGTTTTTT.

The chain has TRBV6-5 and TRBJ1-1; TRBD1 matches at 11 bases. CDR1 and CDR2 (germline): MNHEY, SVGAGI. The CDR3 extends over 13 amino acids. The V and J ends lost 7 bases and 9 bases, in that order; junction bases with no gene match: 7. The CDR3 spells CASITDRGLKAFF. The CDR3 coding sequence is TGTGCCAGCATAACGGACAGGGGGCTGAAAGCTTTCTTT.

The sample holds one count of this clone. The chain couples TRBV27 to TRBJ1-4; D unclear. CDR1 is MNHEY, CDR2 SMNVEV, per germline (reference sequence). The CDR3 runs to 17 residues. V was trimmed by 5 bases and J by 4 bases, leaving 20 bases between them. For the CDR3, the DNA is TGTGCCAGCAGTCCTCTTGCTCCGTCTGCGGTTAATGAAAAACTGTTTTTT. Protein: CASSPLAPSAVNEKLFF.

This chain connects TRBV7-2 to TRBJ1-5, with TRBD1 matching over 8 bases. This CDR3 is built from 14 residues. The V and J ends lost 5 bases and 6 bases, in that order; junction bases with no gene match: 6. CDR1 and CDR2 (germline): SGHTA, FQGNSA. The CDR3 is CASSPDRGGQPQHF. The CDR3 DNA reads TGTGCCAGCAGCCCCGACAGGGGTGGTCAGCCCCAGCATTTT.

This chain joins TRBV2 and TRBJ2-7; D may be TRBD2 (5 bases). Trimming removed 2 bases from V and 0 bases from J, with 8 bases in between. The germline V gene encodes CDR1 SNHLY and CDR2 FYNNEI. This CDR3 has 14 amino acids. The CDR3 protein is CASSERGFSYEQYF. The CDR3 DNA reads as TGTGCCAGCAGTGAACGAGGGTTCTCCTACGAGCAGTACTTC.

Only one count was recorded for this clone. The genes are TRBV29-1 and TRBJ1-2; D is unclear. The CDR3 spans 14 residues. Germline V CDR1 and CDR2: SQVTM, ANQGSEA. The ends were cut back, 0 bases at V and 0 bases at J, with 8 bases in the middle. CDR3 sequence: CSVEEGITNYGYTF. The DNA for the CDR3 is TGCAGCGTTGAAGAGGGGATAACTAACTATGGCTACACCTTC.

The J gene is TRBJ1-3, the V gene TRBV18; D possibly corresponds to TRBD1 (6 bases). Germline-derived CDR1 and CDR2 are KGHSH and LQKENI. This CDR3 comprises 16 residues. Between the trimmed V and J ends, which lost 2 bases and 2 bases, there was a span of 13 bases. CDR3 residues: CASSPGVTGTGNTIYF. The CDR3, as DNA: TGTGCCAGCTCACCAGGTGTAACAGGGACTGGAAACACCATATATTTT.

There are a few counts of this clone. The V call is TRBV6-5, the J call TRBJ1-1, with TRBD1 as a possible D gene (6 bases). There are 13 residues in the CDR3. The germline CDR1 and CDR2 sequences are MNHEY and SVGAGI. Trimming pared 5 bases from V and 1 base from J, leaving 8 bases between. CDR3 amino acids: CASSLRGNTEAFF. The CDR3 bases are TGTGCCAGCAGTCTCAGGGGGAACACTGAAGCTTTCTTT.

CDR3 in amino acids: CASSYTLAGSYEQYF. CDR3 DNA sequence: TGTGCCAGCAGTTATACCCTAGCGGGGTCCTACGAGCAGTACTTC. The chain joins TRBV6-5 to TRBJ2-7, with 9 bases lining up with TRBD2. CDR3 length equals 15 residues. The J segment lost 1 base and the V segment lost 3 bases, leaving 4 bases of the junction unmatched. CDR1 is MNHEY and CDR2 is SVGAGI in the germline V gene.

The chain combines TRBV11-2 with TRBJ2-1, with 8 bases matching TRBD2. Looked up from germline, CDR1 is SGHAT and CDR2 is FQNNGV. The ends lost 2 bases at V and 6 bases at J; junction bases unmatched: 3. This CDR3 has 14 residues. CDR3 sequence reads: CASSLITSGNEQFF. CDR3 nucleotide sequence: TGTGCCAGCAGCTTAATAACTAGCGGCAATGAGCAGTTCTTC.

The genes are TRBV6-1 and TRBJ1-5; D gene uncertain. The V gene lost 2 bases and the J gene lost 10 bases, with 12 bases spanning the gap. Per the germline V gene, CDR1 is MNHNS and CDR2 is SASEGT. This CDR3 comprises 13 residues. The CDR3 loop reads CASSERAISPQHF. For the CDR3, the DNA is TGTGCCAGCAGTGAACGGGCGATCTCACCCCAGCATTTT.

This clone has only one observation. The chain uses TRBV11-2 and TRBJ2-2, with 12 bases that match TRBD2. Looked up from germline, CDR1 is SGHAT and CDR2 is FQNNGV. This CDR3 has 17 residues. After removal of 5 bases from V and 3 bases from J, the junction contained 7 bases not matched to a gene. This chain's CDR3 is CASSPQGLAGYTGELFF. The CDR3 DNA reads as TGTGCCAGCAGCCCCCAGGGACTAGCGGGCTACACCGGGGAGCTGTTTTTT.

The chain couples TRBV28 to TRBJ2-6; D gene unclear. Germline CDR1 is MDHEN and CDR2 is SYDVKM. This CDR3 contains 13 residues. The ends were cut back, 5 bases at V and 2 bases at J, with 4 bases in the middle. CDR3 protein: CASSRPGANVLTF. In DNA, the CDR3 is TGTGCCAGCAGTCGACCTGGGGCCAACGTCCTGACTTTC.

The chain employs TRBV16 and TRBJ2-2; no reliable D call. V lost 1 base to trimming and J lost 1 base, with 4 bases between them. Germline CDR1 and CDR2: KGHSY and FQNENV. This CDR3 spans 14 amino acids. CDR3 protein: CASSQYQNTGELFF. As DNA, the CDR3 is TGTGCCAGCAGCCAATACCAGAACACCGGGGAGCTGTTTTTT.

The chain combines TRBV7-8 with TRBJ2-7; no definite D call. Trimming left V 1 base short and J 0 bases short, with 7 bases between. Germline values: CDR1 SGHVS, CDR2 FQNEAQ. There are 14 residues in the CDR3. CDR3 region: CASSLVGFSYEQYF. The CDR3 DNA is TGTGCCAGCAGCTTAGTGGGTTTCTCCTACGAGCAGTACTTC.

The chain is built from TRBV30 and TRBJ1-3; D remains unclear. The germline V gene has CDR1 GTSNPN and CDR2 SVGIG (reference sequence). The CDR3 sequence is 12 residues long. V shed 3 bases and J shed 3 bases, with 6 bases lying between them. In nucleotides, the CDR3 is TGTGCCTGGAGCCCCCATGGAAACACCATATATTTT. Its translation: CAWSPHGNTIYF.

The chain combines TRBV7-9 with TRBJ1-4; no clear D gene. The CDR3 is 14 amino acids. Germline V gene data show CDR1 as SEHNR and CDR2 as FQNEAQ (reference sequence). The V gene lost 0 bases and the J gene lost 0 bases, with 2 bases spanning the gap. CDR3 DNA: TGTGCCAGCAGCTTAGCTGCAACTAATGAAAAACTGTTTTTT. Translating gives CASSLAATNEKLFF.

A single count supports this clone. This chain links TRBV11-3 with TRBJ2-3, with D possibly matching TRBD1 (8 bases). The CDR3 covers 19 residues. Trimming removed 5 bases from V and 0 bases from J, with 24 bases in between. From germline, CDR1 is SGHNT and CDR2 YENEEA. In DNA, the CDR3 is TGTGCCAGCAGCCCCGGTGGGGGGGACAGGCCGTGGAGCACAGATACGCAGTATTTT. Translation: CASSPGGGDRPWSTDTQYF.

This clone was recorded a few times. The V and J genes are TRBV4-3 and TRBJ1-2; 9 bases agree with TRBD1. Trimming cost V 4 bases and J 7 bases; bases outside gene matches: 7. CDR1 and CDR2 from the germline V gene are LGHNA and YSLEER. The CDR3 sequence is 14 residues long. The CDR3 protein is CASSPDRGLVGYTF. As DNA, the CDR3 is TGCGCCAGCAGCCCGGACAGGGGCTTGGTTGGCTACACCTTC.

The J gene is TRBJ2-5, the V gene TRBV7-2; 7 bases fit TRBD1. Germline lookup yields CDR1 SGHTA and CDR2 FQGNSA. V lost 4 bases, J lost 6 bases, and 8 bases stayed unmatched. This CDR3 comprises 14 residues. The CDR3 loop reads CASSSTGVGKTQYF. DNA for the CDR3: TGTGCCAGCAGCTCTACAGGGGTTGGGAAGACCCAGTACTTC.

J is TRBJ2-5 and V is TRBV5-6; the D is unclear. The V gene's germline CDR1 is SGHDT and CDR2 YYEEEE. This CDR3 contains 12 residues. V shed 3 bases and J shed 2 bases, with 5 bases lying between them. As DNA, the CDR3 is TGTGCCAGCAGCTCCGGGCAAGAGACCCAGTACTTC. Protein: CASSSGQETQYF.

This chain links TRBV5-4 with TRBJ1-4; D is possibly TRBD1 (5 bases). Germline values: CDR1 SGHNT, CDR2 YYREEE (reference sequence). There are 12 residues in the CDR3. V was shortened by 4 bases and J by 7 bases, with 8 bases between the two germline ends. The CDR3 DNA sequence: TGTGCCAGCAGCGGGGGGGGTGAAAAACTGTTTTTT. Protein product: CASSGGGEKLFF.

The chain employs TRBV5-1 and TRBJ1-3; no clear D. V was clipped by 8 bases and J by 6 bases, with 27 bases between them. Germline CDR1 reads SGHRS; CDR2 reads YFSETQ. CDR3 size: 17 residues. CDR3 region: CASNMGRGRVDQNTIYF. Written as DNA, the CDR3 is TGCGCCAGTAATATGGGTCGGGGTAGGGTCGATCAAAACACCATATATTTT. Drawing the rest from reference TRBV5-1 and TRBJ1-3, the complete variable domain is KAGVTQTPRYLIKTRGQQVTLSCSPISGHRSVSWYQQTPGQGLQFLFEYFSETQRNKGNFPGRFSGRQFSNSRSEMNVSTLELGDSALYLCASNMGRGRVDQNTIYFGEGSWLTVV.

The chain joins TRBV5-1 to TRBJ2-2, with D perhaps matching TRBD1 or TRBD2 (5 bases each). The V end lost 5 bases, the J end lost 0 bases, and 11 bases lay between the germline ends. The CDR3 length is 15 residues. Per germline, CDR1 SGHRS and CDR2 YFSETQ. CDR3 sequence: CASRRGATNTGELFF. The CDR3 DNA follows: TGCGCCAGCAGGAGAGGGGCGACGAACACCGGGGAGCTGTTTTTT.

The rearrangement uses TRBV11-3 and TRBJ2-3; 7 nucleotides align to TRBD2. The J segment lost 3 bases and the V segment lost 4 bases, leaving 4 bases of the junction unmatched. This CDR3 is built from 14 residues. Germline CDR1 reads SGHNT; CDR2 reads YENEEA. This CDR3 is CASSSGLDTDTQYF. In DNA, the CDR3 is TGTGCCAGCAGCTCCGGACTAGATACAGATACGCAGTATTTT.